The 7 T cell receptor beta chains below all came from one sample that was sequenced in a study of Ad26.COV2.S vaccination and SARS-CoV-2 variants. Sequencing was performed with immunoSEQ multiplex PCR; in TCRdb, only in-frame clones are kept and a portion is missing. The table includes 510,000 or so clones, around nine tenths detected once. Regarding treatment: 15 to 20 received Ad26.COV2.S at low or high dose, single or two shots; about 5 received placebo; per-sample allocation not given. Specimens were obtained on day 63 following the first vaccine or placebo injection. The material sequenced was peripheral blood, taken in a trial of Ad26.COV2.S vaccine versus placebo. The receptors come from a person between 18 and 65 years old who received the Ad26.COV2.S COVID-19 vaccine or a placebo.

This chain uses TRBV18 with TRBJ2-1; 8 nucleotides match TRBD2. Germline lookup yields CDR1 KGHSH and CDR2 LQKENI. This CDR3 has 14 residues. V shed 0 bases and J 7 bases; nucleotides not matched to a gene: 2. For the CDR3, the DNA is TGTGCCAGCTCACCACCGCGGGGGGCGAATGAGCAGTTCTTC. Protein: CASSPPRGANEQFF.

CDR3 DNA: TGTGCCAGCAGCGTAGTTGGGACTAGCGGGAGTGAGCAGTACTTC. Residues: CASSVVGTSGSEQYF. The chain links TRBV9 to TRBJ2-7, with 14 bases fitting TRBD2. After removal of 0 bases from V and 7 bases from J, the junction contained 3 bases not matched to a gene. This CDR3 is 15 amino acids long. Germline CDR1 and CDR2: SGDLS and YYNGEE.

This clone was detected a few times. The CDR3 is CASSETGGFTEAFF. CDR3 nucleotide sequence: TGTGCCAGCAGTGAGACCGGGGGGTTCACTGAAGCTTTCTTT. The chain combines TRBV25-1 with TRBJ1-1; perhaps TRBD1 as D (5 bases). Germline CDR1 MGHDK, CDR2 SYGVNS. This CDR3 region has 14 residues. The V gene lost 3 bases and the J gene lost 4 bases, with 12 bases spanning the gap. The full variable domain, in which reference TRBV25-1 and TRBJ1-1 provide the parts outside the CDR3, is EADIYQTPRYLVIGTGKKITLECSQTMGHDKMYWYQQDPGMELHLIHYSYGVNSTEKGDLSSESTVSRIRTEHFPLTLESARPSHTSQYLCASSETGGFTEAFFGQGTRLTVV.

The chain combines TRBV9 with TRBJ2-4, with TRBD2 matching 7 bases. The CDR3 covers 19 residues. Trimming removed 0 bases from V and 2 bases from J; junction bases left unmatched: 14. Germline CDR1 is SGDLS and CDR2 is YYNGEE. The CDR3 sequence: CASSVEAGEAAPSKNIQYF. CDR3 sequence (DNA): TGTGCCAGCAGCGTAGAGGCGGGAGAAGCCGCGCCGTCCAAAAACATTCAGTACTTC.

The CDR3: CASSGGTGPYNEQFF. CDR3 DNA sequence: TGTGCCAGCAGCGGGGGGACTGGCCCCTACAATGAGCAGTTCTTC. The V and J genes are TRBV3-1 (or the pseudogene TRBV3-2) and TRBJ2-1; a possible D gene is TRBD2 (6 bases). The V gene's germline CDR1 is LGHDT and CDR2 YNNKEL (reference sequence). The CDR3 contains 15 residues. Deletions cut 5 bases from V and 2 bases from J, with 13 bases between.

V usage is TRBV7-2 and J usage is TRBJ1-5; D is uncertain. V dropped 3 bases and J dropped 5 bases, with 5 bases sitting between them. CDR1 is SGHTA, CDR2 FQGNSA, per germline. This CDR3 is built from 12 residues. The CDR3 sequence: CASSFSYQPQHF. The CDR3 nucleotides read TGTGCCAGCAGCTTCTCCTATCAGCCCCAGCATTTT.

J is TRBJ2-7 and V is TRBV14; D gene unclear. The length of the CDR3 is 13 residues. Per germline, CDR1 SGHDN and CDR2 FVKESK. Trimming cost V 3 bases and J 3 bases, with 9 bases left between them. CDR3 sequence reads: CASSQARFYEQYF. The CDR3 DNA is TGTGCCAGCAGCCAGGCGCGGTTCTACGAGCAGTACTTC. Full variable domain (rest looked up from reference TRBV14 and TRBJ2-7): EAGVTQFPSHSVIEKGQTVTLRCDPISGHDNLYWYRRVMGKEIKFLLHFVKESKQDESGMPNNRFLAERTGGTYSTLKVQPAELEDSGVYFCASSQARFYEQYFGPGTRLTVT.